Listed below are T cell receptor beta chains from one sample, sequenced in a study of blood T cell repertoires in COVID-19. The method was immunoSEQ multiplex PCR; TCRdb's version includes in-frame clones alone and lacks a portion of them. Among about 500,000 clones, about 89% were seen once, and the ten largest hold roughly 8%. The sample taken for sequencing was peripheral blood. The receptors shown here come from a woman aged 45-65 years with COVID-19, enrolled during active disease. The CDR3 runs from the conserved cysteine through the conserved F or W. D genes are given only for firm matches. Size is omitted from some rows. Given values are once, few, many or a class for expanded clones.

v_call	clone_size	d_call	j_call	cdr3_aa	cdr3_nt
TRBV5-5	-	-	TRBJ2-5	CASSWSETQYF	TGTGCCAGCAGCTGGAGCGAGACCCAGTACTTC
TRBV3-1/TRBV3-2	-	TRBD1	TRBJ1-4	CASSLGQVRGEKLFF	TGTGCCAGCAGCCTTGGACAGGTTCGAGGTGAAAAACTGTTTTTT
TRBV6-1	-	-	TRBJ2-7	CASSEGSTDFYEQYF	TGTGCCAGCAGTGAAGGGTCGACAGATTTTTACGAGCAGTACTTC
TRBV6-5	-	TRBD1	TRBJ2-3	CASSTKGDRQDTQYF	TGTGCCAGCAGCACAAAGGGGGACAGACAAGATACGCAGTATTTT
TRBV6-5	-	TRBD2	TRBJ2-7	CASSYGLAGAYEQYF	TGTGCCAGCAGTTACGGTCTAGCGGGGGCCTACGAGCAGTACTTC
TRBV3-1/TRBV3-2	-	-	TRBJ2-2	CASSPRGGGNTGELFF	TGTGCCAGCAGCCCCCGAGGGGGGGGCAACACCGGGGAGCTGTTTTTT
TRBV2	-	-	TRBJ1-3	CASSPLNTIYF	TGTGCCAGCAGTCCCTTAAACACCATATATTTT
TRBV4-1	-	-	TRBJ1-3	CASSQGAGPGNTIYF	TGCGCCAGCAGCCAAGGAGCAGGGCCTGGAAACACCATATATTTT
TRBV10-2	once	TRBD2	TRBJ2-5	CASRGTSGQETQYF	TGCGCCAGCAGGGGGACTAGCGGTCAAGAGACCCAGTACTTC
TRBV10-2	-	-	TRBJ1-5	CASSGVEGPQHF	TGCGCCAGCAGTGGTGTCGAGGGGCCCCAGCATTTT
TRBV7-9	-	-	TRBJ1-1	CASSSPGPNTEAFF	TGTGCCAGCAGTTCCCCAGGGCCGAACACTGAAGCTTTCTTT
TRBV11-1	-	-	TRBJ1-2	CASSFAPGSGYTF	TGTGCCAGCAGCTTCGCGCCGGGGAGTGGCTACACCTTC
TRBV19	once	-	TRBJ2-7	CASSGHLLGLGEQYF	TGTGCCAGTAGCGGTCACCTTTTGGGGCTAGGCGAGCAGTACTTC
TRBV3-1/TRBV3-2	-	TRBD1	TRBJ2-1	CASSQESGQGMYNEQFF	TGTGCCAGCAGCCAAGAATCGGGACAGGGGATGTACAATGAGCAGTTCTTC
TRBV2	-	TRBD2	TRBJ2-3	CASSEALAGGSRYF	TGTGCCAGCAGTGAAGCGCTAGCGGGGGGGTCCAGGTATTTT
TRBV2	-	TRBD1	TRBJ2-3	CASSEAPGTVLTDTQYF	TGTGCCAGCAGTGAAGCCCCCGGGACAGTCCTCACAGATACGCAGTATTTT
TRBV11-2	-	TRBD1	TRBJ2-7	CASSFGTGGAGEQYF	TGTGCCAGCAGCTTCGGGACAGGGGGCGCGGGGGAGCAGTACTTC